The next 13 T cell receptor beta chains were all read from a single sample in a study of blood T cell repertoires in COVID-19. Some clones are missing from TCRdb's copy, which holds only in-frame ones; the method was immunoSEQ multiplex PCR. The repertoire holds 200,000 to 250,000 clones, with about 83% as singletons. The sample taken for sequencing was PBMCs or T cells enriched from blood (not recorded which). The source of these receptors is a middle-aged woman who had recovered from COVID-19.

The chain links TRBV7-2 to TRBJ2-1, with D possibly matching TRBD2 (5 bases). Trimming removed 1 base at V and 3 bases at J, with 10 bases between. CDR1 and CDR2 (germline): SGHTA, FQGNSA. The CDR3 contains 15 residues. CDR3 nucleotide sequence: TGTGCCAGCAGCTTAGGAAATAGCGTCTACAATGAGCAGTTCTTC. Translating it yields CASSLGNSVYNEQFF.

The rearrangement uses TRBV5-1 and TRBJ2-1; possibly TRBD2 for D (5 bases). The CDR3 has 15 amino acids. V dropped 5 bases and J dropped 7 bases, with 19 bases sitting between them. Germline assignment: CDR1 SGHRS and CDR2 YFSETQ. The DNA for the CDR3 is TGCGCCAGCAGACCAACCCCAGGAGGTAGGAATGAGCAGTTCTTC. It is translated as CASRPTPGGRNEQFF.

This rearrangement joins TRBV9 to TRBJ1-3; D might be TRBD1 (6 bases). Trimming removed 4 bases at V and 4 bases at J, with 21 bases between. The length of the CDR3 is 17 residues. CDR1 SGDLS and CDR2 YYNGEE come from the germline V gene. The CDR3 bases are TGTGCCAGCAGCCCGCGTAGGGGGAGTGTGGCCGGAAACACCATATATTTT. It codes for CASSPRRGSVAGNTIYF.

J is TRBJ2-2 and V is TRBV27; weak D call: TRBD2 (6 bases). The germline gives CDR1 MNHEY, CDR2 SMNVEV (reference sequence). V lost 4 bases and J lost 8, with 11 bases in between. This CDR3 is built from 13 residues. The CDR3 DNA is TGTGCCAGCAGTTGGGGGAGGACAGGGGAGCTGTTTTTT. Protein product: CASSWGRTGELFF.

The V gene is TRBV2, the J gene TRBJ2-2; 7 bases are shared with TRBD2. The germline CDR1 and CDR2 sequences are SNHLY and FYNNEI. The CDR3 runs to 16 residues. The V gene end was trimmed by 1 base and the J gene end by 3 bases; junction bases not matched to a gene: 5. CDR3 nucleotides: TGTGCCAGCAGTGAAGTTTCTAGCGGATACACCGGGGAGCTGTTTTTT. Its translation: CASSEVSSGYTGELFF.

The V and J genes are TRBV27 and TRBJ1-1; a possible D gene is TRBD1 (5 bases). Germline V gene sequence: CDR1 MNHEY, CDR2 SMNVEV (reference sequence). This CDR3 comprises 13 residues. With 3 bases removed from V and 3 bases from J, the gap between germline ends came to 8 bases. Written as DNA, the CDR3 is TGTGCCAGCAGTTTTGGGGGGGACACTGAAGCTTTCTTT. Protein sequence: CASSFGGDTEAFF.

This sequence joins TRBV5-4 and TRBJ1-1; tentatively, D is TRBD1 (5 bases). Germline-derived CDR1 and CDR2 are SGHNT and YYREEE (reference sequence). This CDR3 is built from 13 residues. V lost 9 bases to trimming and J lost 3 bases, with 15 bases between them. The CDR3 DNA is TGTGCCACTACCGGGGGGAGGGACACTGAAGCTTTCTTT. Its protein is CATTGGRDTEAFF. Based on the CDR3 plus reference TRBV5-4 and TRBJ1-1, the full variable domain is ETGVTQSPTHLIKTRGQQVTLRCSSQSGHNTVSWYQQALGQGPQFIFQYYREEENGRGNFPPRFSGLQFPNYSSELNVNALELDDSALYLCATTGGRDTEAFFGQGTRLTVV.

This chain joins TRBV5-6 and TRBJ2-1, with unresolved D. The CDR3 consists of 15 residues. Germline V gene lookup returns CDR1 SGHDT and CDR2 YYEEEE. V dropped 2 bases and J dropped 5 bases, with 14 bases sitting between them. The CDR3 DNA follows: TGTGCCAGCAGCTTAGGTCCCACGGAGAACAATGAGCAGTTCTTC. Protein product: CASSLGPTENNEQFF. Full variable domain (outside the CDR3, taken from reference TRBV5-6 and TRBJ2-1): DAGVTQSPTHLIKTRGQQVTLRCSPKSGHDTVSWYQQALGQGPQFIFQYYEEEERQRGNFPDRFSGHQFPNYSSELNVNALLLGDSALYLCASSLGPTENNEQFFGPGTRLTVL.

V gene TRBV19 combines with J gene TRBJ1-1, with TRBD1 matching 8 bases. The V segment lost 5 bases and the J segment 7 bases; nucleotides outside the gene matches: 9. This CDR3 region has 14 residues. From germline, CDR1 is LNHDA and CDR2 SQIVND (reference sequence). CDR3 bases: TGTGCCAGTAGTGTGCCGGGACAGGTATTTGAAGCTTTCTTT. Its translation: CASSVPGQVFEAFF.

The chain links TRBV28 to TRBJ2-7; 11 bases are a match to TRBD2. This CDR3 is built from 14 residues. Germline lookup yields CDR1 MDHEN and CDR2 SYDVKM. V gave up 5 bases and J gave up 3 bases; unmatched junction bases: 3. The CDR3 loop is CASSIGTSGYEQYF. CDR3 DNA sequence: TGTGCCAGCAGTATCGGGACTAGCGGCTACGAGCAGTACTTC.

The count of this clone is one. The CDR3 protein is CASSIGQRSIQYF. CDR3 nucleotides: TGTGCCAGTAGTATAGGACAGAGGAGCATTCAGTACTTC. The V and J genes are TRBV19 and TRBJ2-4; tentative D call: TRBD1 (5 bases). The CDR3 totals 13 residues. V was pared by 1 base and J by 9 bases, with 10 bases between. CDR1 LNHDA and CDR2 SQIVND come from the germline V gene (reference sequence).

This sequence joins TRBV5-1 and TRBJ2-1; 9 nucleotides align to TRBD1. With 4 bases clipped from V and 6 bases from J, the junction kept 8 bases outside the gene matches. CDR3 length equals 15 residues. From germline, CDR1 is SGHRS and CDR2 YFSETQ. CDR3 loop: CASSVTGGTPNEQFF. The DNA for the CDR3 is TGCGCCAGCAGCGTGACAGGGGGGACCCCCAATGAGCAGTTCTTC.

This chain uses TRBV30 with TRBJ2-7; TRBD2 matches at 8 bases. Germline-derived CDR1 and CDR2 are GTSNPN and SVGIG (reference sequence). The CDR3 is 13 amino acids. Trimming cost V 1 base and J 4 bases; bases outside gene matches: 3. The CDR3 here is CAWSGGTRYEQYF. DNA of the CDR3: TGTGCCTGGAGTGGCGGGACTAGATACGAGCAGTACTTC.